These 10 T cell receptor beta chains share one sample of origin, sequenced in a study of blood T cell repertoires in COVID-19. TCRdb's copy holds only in-frame clones and misses some; the assay was immunoSEQ multiplex PCR. The sample shows 150,000 to 200,000 clones, 90% to 95% of them seen only once. The specimen was peripheral blood. Receptors originate from a woman aged 55-70 years with COVID-19, enrolled during active disease.

This clone has a single count. The genes are TRBV2 and TRBJ2-5; D not certain. V was shortened by 8 bases and J by 0 bases, with 22 bases between the two germline ends. The CDR3 length is 17 residues. In germline, CDR1 is SNHLY, CDR2 FYNNEI. CDR3 amino acids: CASRSLAQARYQETQYF. For the CDR3, the DNA is TGTGCCAGCCGATCCTTGGCTCAAGCTAGGTACCAAGAGACCCAGTACTTC. Variable domain in full (rest from reference TRBV2 and TRBJ2-5): EPEVTQTPSHQVTQMGQEVILRCVPISNHLYFYWYRQILGQKVEFLVSFYNNEISEKSEIFDDQFSVERPDGSNFTLKIRSTKLEDSAMYFCASRSLAQARYQETQYFGPGTRLLVL.

This chain connects TRBV24-1 to TRBJ1-2; weak D call: TRBD1 (5 bases). The CDR3 length is 21 residues. The germline CDR1 and CDR2 sequences are KGHDR and SFDVKD. V lost 8 bases to trimming and J lost 7 bases, with 40 bases between them. The CDR3 is CATIHRRQWMWPFLGLGGYTF. As DNA, the CDR3 is TGTGCCACCATCCACCGAAGACAGTGGATGTGGCCCTTTCTTGGCCTAGGTGGCTACACCTTC.

This clone was observed once. The chain has TRBV4-3 and TRBJ1-2, with 9 bases matching TRBD1. V was clipped by 1 base and J by 5 bases; unmatched bases: 5. CDR1 and CDR2 (germline): LGHNA, YSLEER. The CDR3 extends over 15 amino acids. The CDR3 nucleotides read TGCGCCAGCAGCCAAGCCAGGGACAGGGTTTATGGCTACACCTTC. Translation: CASSQARDRVYGYTF.

This sequence joins TRBV7-3 and TRBJ2-1; 9 nucleotides match TRBD2. The CDR3 totals 16 residues. CDR1 is SGHTA, CDR2 FQGTGA, per germline. With 5 bases clipped from V and 3 bases from J, the junction kept 8 bases outside the gene matches. DNA of the CDR3: TGTGCCAGCAGCCGCGCCGGGACTAGCTTCTACAATGAGCAGTTCTTC. This translates into CASSRAGTSFYNEQFF.

This clone was recorded only once. The CDR3 loop reads CASSQRGDEKLFF. The CDR3 coding sequence is TGTGCCAGCAGTCAGAGAGGTGATGAAAAACTGTTTTTT. V usage is TRBV12-3 or TRBV12-4 and J usage is TRBJ1-4; D is unresolved. The CDR3 has 13 residues. The ends were cut back, 5 bases at V and 6 bases at J, with 10 bases in the middle.

The chain joins TRBV6-5 to TRBJ1-2; 9 bases are shared with TRBD1. Germline V lookup: CDR1 MNHEY, CDR2 SVGAGI. This CDR3 has 16 amino acids. The junction had 12 bases not matched to a gene; V was cut back by 2 bases and J by 8 bases. The CDR3 nucleotides are TGTGCCAGCAGTTACGGACAGGGGCCCTTAACTATGGGCTACACCTTC. This encodes CASSYGQGPLTMGYTF.

The rearrangement joins TRBV7-2 to TRBJ1-1, with 8 bases matching TRBD1. Germline assignment: CDR1 SGHTA and CDR2 FQGNSA. Trimming removed 5 bases from V and 3 bases from J; junction bases left unmatched: 8. The CDR3 loop spans 15 amino acids. CDR3 DNA sequence: TGTGCCAGCAGCCTGCGAGGACAGGGCGACACTGAAGCTTTCTTT. Amino acids: CASSLRGQGDTEAFF.

This clone appeared a few times. The chain has TRBV30 and TRBJ2-1, with D unresolved. Germline values: CDR1 GTSNPN, CDR2 SVGIG (reference sequence). V shed 0 bases and J shed 3 bases, with 9 bases lying between them. The CDR3 has 14 amino acids. The CDR3 DNA reads as TGTGCCTGGAGTGTACGCGGAGTCTACAATGAGCAGTTCTTC. Its protein is CAWSVRGVYNEQFF.

This chain uses TRBV12-3 or TRBV12-4 with TRBJ1-4; D unresolved. Between the trimmed V and J ends, which lost 5 bases and 8 bases, there was a span of 12 bases. The CDR3 has 13 residues. CDR3 residues: CASSPSEREKLFF. The CDR3 bases are TGTGCCAGCAGTCCCTCGGAGAGAGAAAAACTGTTTTTT.

The CDR3 protein is CATPWGDRDYNEQFF. The CDR3, as DNA: TGTGCCACTCCCTGGGGAGACAGGGACTACAATGAGCAGTTCTTC. V gene TRBV19 combines with J gene TRBJ2-1; 7 bases are a match to TRBD1. The CDR3 spans 15 residues. Germline assignment: CDR1 LNHDA and CDR2 SQIVND (reference sequence). The J segment lost 3 bases and the V segment lost 10 bases, leaving 12 bases of the junction unmatched.